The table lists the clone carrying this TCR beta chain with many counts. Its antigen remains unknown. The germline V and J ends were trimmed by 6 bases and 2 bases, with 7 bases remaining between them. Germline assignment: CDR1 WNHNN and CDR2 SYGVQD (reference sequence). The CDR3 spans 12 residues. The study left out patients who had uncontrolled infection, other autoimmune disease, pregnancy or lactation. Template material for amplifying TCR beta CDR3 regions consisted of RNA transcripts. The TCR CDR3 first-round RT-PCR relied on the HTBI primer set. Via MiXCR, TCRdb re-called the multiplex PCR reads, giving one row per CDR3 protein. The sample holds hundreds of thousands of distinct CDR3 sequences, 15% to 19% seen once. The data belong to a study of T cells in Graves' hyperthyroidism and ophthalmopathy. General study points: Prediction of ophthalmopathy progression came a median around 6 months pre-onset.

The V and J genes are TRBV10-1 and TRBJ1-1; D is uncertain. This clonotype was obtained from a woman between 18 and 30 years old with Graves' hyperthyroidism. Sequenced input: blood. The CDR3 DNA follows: TGCGCCAGCAGCGACACTAACACTGAAGCTTTCTTT. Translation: CASSDTNTEAFF.